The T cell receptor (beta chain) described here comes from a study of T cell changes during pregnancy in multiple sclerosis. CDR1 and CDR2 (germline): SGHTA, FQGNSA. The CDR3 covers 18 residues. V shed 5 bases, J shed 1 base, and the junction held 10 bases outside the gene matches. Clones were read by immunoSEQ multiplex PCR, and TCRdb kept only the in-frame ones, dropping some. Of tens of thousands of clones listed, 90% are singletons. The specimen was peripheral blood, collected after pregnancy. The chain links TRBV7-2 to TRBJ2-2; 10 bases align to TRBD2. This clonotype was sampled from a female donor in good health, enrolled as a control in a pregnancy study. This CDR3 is CASSRRGVAGGNTGELFF. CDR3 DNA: TGTGCCAGCAGCCGCCGTGGAGTAGCGGGGGGGAACACCGGGGAGCTGTTTTTT.